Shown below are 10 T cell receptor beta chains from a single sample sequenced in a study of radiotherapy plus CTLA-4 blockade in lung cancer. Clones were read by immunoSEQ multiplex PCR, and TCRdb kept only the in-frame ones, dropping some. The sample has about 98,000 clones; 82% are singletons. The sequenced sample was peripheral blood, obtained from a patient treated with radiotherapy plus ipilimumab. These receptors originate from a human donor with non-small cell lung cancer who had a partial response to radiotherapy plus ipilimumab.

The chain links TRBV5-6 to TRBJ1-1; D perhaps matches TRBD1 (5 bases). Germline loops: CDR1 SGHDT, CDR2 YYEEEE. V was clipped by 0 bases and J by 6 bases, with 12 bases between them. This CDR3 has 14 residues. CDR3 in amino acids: CASSLDSGLSEAFF. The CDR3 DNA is TGTGCCAGCAGCTTGGACTCAGGGTTGTCTGAAGCTTTCTTT.

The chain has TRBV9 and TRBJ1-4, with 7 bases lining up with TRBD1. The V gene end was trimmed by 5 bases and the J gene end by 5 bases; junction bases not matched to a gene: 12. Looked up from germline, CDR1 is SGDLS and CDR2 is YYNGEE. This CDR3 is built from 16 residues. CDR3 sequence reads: CASSLGGTARNEKLFF. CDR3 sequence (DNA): TGTGCCAGCAGTCTAGGGGGGACAGCGCGGAATGAAAAACTGTTTTTT. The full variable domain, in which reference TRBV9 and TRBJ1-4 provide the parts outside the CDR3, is DSGVTQTPKHLITATGQRVTLRCSPRSGDLSVYWYQQSLDQGLQFLIQYYNGEERAKGNILERFSAQQFPDLHSELNLSSLELGDSALYFCASSLGGTARNEKLFFGSGTQLSVL.

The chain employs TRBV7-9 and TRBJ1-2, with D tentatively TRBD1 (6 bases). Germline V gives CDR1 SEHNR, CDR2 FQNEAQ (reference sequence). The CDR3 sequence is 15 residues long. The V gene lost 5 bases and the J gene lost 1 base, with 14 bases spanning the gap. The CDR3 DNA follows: TGTGCCAGCAGCCGCCCTGGGGGCCTTAACTATGGCTACACCTTC. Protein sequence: CASSRPGGLNYGYTF.

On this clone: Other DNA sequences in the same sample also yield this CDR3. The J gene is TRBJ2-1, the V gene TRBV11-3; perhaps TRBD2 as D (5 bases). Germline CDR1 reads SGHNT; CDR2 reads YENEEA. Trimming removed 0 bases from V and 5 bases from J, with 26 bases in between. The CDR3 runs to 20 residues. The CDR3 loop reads CASSLERWFCGEGTHNEQFF. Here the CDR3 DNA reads TGTGCCAGCAGCTTAGAGCGTTGGTTTTGCGGAGAGGGTACCCACAATGAGCAGTTCTTC.

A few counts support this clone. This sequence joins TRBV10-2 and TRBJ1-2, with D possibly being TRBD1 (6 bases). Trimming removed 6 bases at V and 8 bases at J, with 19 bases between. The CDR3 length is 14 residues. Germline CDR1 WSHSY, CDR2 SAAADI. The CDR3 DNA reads TGCGCCAGCAGGCCCCGGGGGGCATCAGGCGGCTACACCTTC. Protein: CASRPRGASGGYTF.

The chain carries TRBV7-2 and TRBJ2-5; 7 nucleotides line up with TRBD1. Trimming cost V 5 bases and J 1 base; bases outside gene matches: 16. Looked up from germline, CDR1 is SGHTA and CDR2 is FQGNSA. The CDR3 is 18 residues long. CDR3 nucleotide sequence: TGTGCCAGCAGCCTATCCTCTAGACAGGGCCCTTCCCAAGAGACCCAGTACTTC. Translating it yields CASSLSSRQGPSQETQYF.

CDR3 loop: CASTRTSGSSEQYF. DNA for the CDR3: TGTGCCAGCACCAGGACTAGCGGGAGCTCCGAGCAGTACTTC. The rearrangement links TRBV27 to TRBJ2-7, with 13 bases matching TRBD2. V lost 7 bases to trimming and J lost 6 bases; unmatched junction nucleotides: 6. The CDR3 spans 14 residues. Germline CDR1 and CDR2: MNHEY and SMNVEV (reference sequence).

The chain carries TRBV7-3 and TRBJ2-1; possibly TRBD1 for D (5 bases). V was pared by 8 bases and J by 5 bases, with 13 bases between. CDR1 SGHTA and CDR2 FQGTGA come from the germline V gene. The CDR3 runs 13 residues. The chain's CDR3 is CASGQHVNNEQFF. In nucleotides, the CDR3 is TGTGCCAGCGGACAACACGTTAACAATGAGCAGTTCTTC.

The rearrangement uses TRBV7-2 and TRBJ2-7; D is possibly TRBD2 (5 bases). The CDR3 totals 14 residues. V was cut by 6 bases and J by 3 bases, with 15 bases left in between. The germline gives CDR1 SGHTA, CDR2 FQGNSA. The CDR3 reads CASSYPIAGYEQYF. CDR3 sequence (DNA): TGTGCCAGCAGTTATCCTATTGCGGGCTACGAGCAGTACTTC.

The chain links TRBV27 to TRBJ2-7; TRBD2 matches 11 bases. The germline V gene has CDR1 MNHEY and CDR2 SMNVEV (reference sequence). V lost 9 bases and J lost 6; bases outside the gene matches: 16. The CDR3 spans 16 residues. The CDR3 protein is CASNFLAGGPGSEQYF. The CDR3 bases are TGTGCCAGTAACTTTTTAGCGGGAGGGCCGGGGAGCGAGCAGTACTTC.